The rows below give T cell receptor beta chains drawn from one sample of a study of control samples from healthy donors and cancer patients. This table comes from immunoSEQ multiplex PCR, and its TCRdb copy is limited to in-frame clones, with some not included. This repertoire shows 90,000 to 100,000 clones, 79% found once; its top ten account for over 9.5%. The sequenced sample consisted of blood. The origin of the receptors is a woman between 25 and 40 years old in good health. CDR3s include the opening cysteine and the closing phenylalanine or tryptophan. A D gene is named only where the DNA matches it firmly. Part of the rows lack a size; the others show once, few, many or a class for expanded clones.

D gene	V gene	J gene	clone size	CDR3 protein	CDR3 DNA
TRBD2	TRBV9	TRBJ2-1	NA	CASSVAHGGGPGDEQFF	TGTGCCAGCAGCGTAGCTCACGGCGGGGGGCCGGGAGATGAGCAGTTCTTC
TRBD1	TRBV6-2/TRBV6-3	TRBJ1-5	NA	CASSYTSGQRNQPQHF	TGTGCCAGCAGTTACACCTCGGGACAGCGAAATCAGCCCCAGCATTTT
TRBD1	TRBV5-4	TRBJ1-6	NA	CASSPWDSSSYNSPLHF	TGTGCCAGCAGCCCTTGGGACAGCAGCTCCTATAATTCACCCCTCCACTTT
NA	TRBV4-3	TRBJ2-2	NA	CASSQDAQGRTGELFF	TGCGCCAGCAGCCAAGATGCCCAGGGAAGGACCGGGGAGCTGTTTTTT
NA	TRBV20-1	TRBJ1-1	NA	CSASPGLVATEAFF	TGCAGTGCTAGTCCGGGGCTGGTGGCCACTGAAGCTTTCTTT
NA	TRBV2	TRBJ2-7	NA	CASSPTDSYEQYF	TGTGCCAGCAGTCCGACAGACTCCTACGAGCAGTACTTC
NA	TRBV30	TRBJ1-2	once	CAWSPVGYQFYHGYTF	TGTGCCTGGAGTCCCGTTGGGTACCAATTTTATCATGGCTACACCTTC
NA	TRBV10-3	TRBJ2-7	NA	CAISATQGGFYEQYF	TGTGCCATCAGCGCTACCCAAGGAGGCTTTTACGAGCAGTACTTC
NA	TRBV6-5	TRBJ2-7	NA	CASRAQSSGEQYF	TGTGCCAGCAGGGCCCAAAGTTCGGGCGAGCAGTACTTC
NA	TRBV6-2/TRBV6-3	TRBJ1-5	NA	CASSYWGNNQPQHF	TGTGCCAGCAGTTATTGGGGGAACAATCAGCCCCAGCATTTT
NA	TRBV13	TRBJ2-5	NA	CASSLGASWANLETQYF	TGTGCCAGCAGCTTAGGTGCCTCCTGGGCCAATCTGGAGACCCAGTACTTC
NA	TRBV6-2/TRBV6-3	TRBJ1-5	NA	CASSFGGVGNQPQHF	TGTGCCAGCAGTTTTGGAGGGGTGGGCAATCAGCCCCAGCATTTT
NA	TRBV9	TRBJ1-1	NA	CASSVGPGATEAFF	TGTGCCAGCAGCGTAGGCCCGGGGGCCACTGAAGCTTTCTTT
NA	TRBV4-3	TRBJ1-4	NA	CASSQGGSNEKLFF	TGCGCCAGCAGCCAAGGGGGCTCAAATGAAAAACTGTTTTTT
NA	TRBV7-3	TRBJ2-2	NA	CASSLLAYTGELFF	TGTGCCAGCAGCTTACTGGCTTACACCGGGGAGCTGTTTTTT
NA	TRBV30	TRBJ1-3	few	CAWSVSFRGNTIYF	TGTGCCTGGAGTGTATCCTTCAGAGGAAACACCATATATTTT
NA	TRBV2	TRBJ1-5	few	CASSRDNNQPQHF	TGTGCCAGCAGTCGGGACAACAATCAGCCCCAGCATTTT
TRBD2	TRBV6-5	TRBJ2-7	NA	CASSYSGGADEQYF	TGTGCCAGCAGTTACAGCGGGGGGGCCGACGAGCAGTACTTC
NA	TRBV19	TRBJ1-3	NA	CASSQQGPGNTIYF	TGTGCCAGTAGCCAACAGGGCCCTGGAAACACCATATATTTT
NA	TRBV7-8	TRBJ1-6	NA	CASGQVTNSPLHF	TGTGCCAGCGGACAAGTAACGAATTCACCCCTCCACTTT
NA	TRBV7-2	TRBJ1-2	NA	CASSQGYGYTF	TGTGCCAGCAGCCAGGGTTATGGCTACACCTTC
NA	TRBV29-1	TRBJ2-5	NA	CSVEGSGGPQYF	TGCAGCGTTGAGGGGTCCGGGGGCCCCCAGTACTTC
TRBD1	TRBV4-2	TRBJ1-1	NA	CASSQAGGTGAEAFF	TGTGCCAGCAGCCAAGCGGGGGGGACAGGGGCTGAAGCTTTCTTT
TRBD2	TRBV5-5	TRBJ2-5	NA	CASSLAWGGQETQYF	TGTGCCAGCAGCCTGGCCTGGGGGGGCCAAGAGACCCAGTACTTC
NA	TRBV4-3	TRBJ2-1	NA	CASSPFSRDEQFF	TGCGCCAGCAGCCCCTTTAGCCGCGATGAGCAGTTCTTC
NA	TRBV19	TRBJ2-3	few	CASGSLWGETDTQYF	TGTGCCAGTGGGTCCTTGTGGGGCGAAACAGATACGCAGTATTTT
NA	TRBV18	TRBJ2-1	NA	CASSPPNLRGNEQFF	TGTGCCAGCTCACCACCGAATTTGAGGGGCAATGAGCAGTTCTTC
TRBD1	TRBV30	TRBJ1-1	NA	CAWSSGTGTEAFF	TGTGCCTGGAGCTCCGGGACAGGGACTGAAGCTTTCTTT
TRBD1	TRBV19	TRBJ2-5	NA	CASSILPTGPQKTQYF	TGTGCCAGTAGTATACTCCCGACAGGGCCCCAAAAGACCCAGTACTTC
NA	TRBV5-4	TRBJ2-2	NA	CASSYTLFGLDNTGELFF	TGTGCCAGCAGCTACACGCTCTTTGGCCTCGACAACACCGGGGAGCTGTTTTTT